These T cell receptor beta chains were read from a single sample in a study of cytomegalovirus exposure and HLA in healthy donors. Profiling relied on immunoSEQ multiplex PCR, and the TCRdb table lists in-frame clones only, not all of them. This sample has more than 95,000 clones; 90% to 97% occur once, and the top ten carry about 1.7%. The specimen was PBMCs. The receptors stem from a young man in good health and CMV-seronegative. Both conserved end residues are part of each CDR3. The D gene is left open where the match is weak. Size is omitted from some rows. Given values are once, few, many or a class for expanded clones.

CDR3nt	CDR3aa	abundance	v_gene	j_gene	d_gene
TGTGCCAGCAGTCGCACCGGGGCTAGCGGGTCCCAAGAGACCCAGTACTTC	CASSRTGASGSQETQYF	.	TRBV11-2	TRBJ2-5	TRBD2
TGTGCCAGCAGTCCTCTCCGCGGGAGGGCCGGATTTGAGCAGTTCTTC	CASSPLRGRAGFEQFF	.	TRBV11-2	TRBJ2-1	TRBD2
TGCGCCAGCAGCCAAGGGGGCTCTTCTGAGCAGTTCTTC	CASSQGGSSEQFF	once	TRBV4-3	TRBJ2-1	.
TGCGCCAGCAGCTTTCAGGTGGATGAGCAGTTCTTC	CASSFQVDEQFF	.	TRBV5-1	TRBJ2-1	.
TGCAGCCCGGGAGCTGAAGCTTTCTTT	CSPGAEAFF	once	TRBV20-1	TRBJ1-1	.
TGTGCCAGCAGCATTGGGACAGGGGGCGCGATCAATGAGCAGTTCTTC	CASSIGTGGAINEQFF	.	TRBV7-3	TRBJ2-1	TRBD1
TGTGCCAGCAGCCGAGCAGGGGGGTCCTACAATGAGCAGTTCTTC	CASSRAGGSYNEQFF	.	TRBV6-5	TRBJ2-1	.
TGTGCCAGCAGCCAACTCAGAACAGGGGGCTATGGCTACACCTTC	CASSQLRTGGYGYTF	.	TRBV4-2	TRBJ1-2	TRBD1
TGTGCCAGCAGTTTAGTTTTTGGCGGGGCGAGCTCCTACGAGCAGTACTTC	CASSLVFGGASSYEQYF	.	TRBV27	TRBJ2-7	.
TGTGCCAGCAGTAGGGACAGGATGAACACTGAAGCTTTCTTT	CASSRDRMNTEAFF	.	TRBV6-1	TRBJ1-1	TRBD1
TGTGCCAGCAGCCCCGGGCTCAAGCCGGGGGGTCAGCCCCAGCATTTT	CASSPGLKPGGQPQHF	.	TRBV28	TRBJ1-5	.
TGTGCCACCAGCACCGCCCCGGGACAGGCCTACGAGCAGTACTTC	CATSTAPGQAYEQYF	.	TRBV15	TRBJ2-7	TRBD1
TGTGCCAGCAGCTTAGGTCGGACTAGCGGGAGTGCCCATGAGCAGTTCTTC	CASSLGRTSGSAHEQFF	.	TRBV11-1	TRBJ2-1	TRBD2
TGTGCCAGCTCACCAGGGCCTAGCGTCGAGCAGTACTTC	CASSPGPSVEQYF	once	TRBV18	TRBJ2-7	.
TGTGCCAGCAGCCCTAGGGGGCACAATGAGCAGTTCTTC	CASSPRGHNEQFF	.	TRBV28	TRBJ2-1	TRBD1
TGTGCCAGCAGTTCTTGGACAGGCACTGAAGCTTTCTTT	CASSSWTGTEAFF	.	TRBV27	TRBJ1-1	TRBD1
TGTGCCAGCAGCCTCGTGACGGGGTTGGGTGAAGCTTTCTTT	CASSLVTGLGEAFF	.	TRBV2	TRBJ1-1	.
TGTGCCAGCAGTTTCTCCTCTCGAGAGACCCAGTACTTC	CASSFSSRETQYF	.	TRBV28	TRBJ2-5	.
TGTGCCAGCAGCTTAAGAGCGGGAGGCCACTACGAGCAGTACTTC	CASSLRAGGHYEQYF	.	TRBV7-2	TRBJ2-7	TRBD2
TGTGCCAGCATCATTCCTGACAGGAGCTATGGCTACACCTTC	CASIIPDRSYGYTF	.	TRBV11-2	TRBJ1-2	.
TGTGCCAGTAGTCCACGAGCGGGTGAAGCTTTCTTT	CASSPRAGEAFF	.	TRBV19	TRBJ1-1	.
TGTGCCAGCAGCTTGGGGACTAGGGCCGGGGAGCTGTTTTTT	CASSLGTRAGELFF	.	TRBV7-3	TRBJ2-2	TRBD2
TGTGCCAGCAGTGAACCGGGACTAGCGGGAGAGACCCAGTACTTC	CASSEPGLAGETQYF	.	TRBV6-1	TRBJ2-5	TRBD2
TGCAGCGTTGAACCGGGTTCCGGCACCGGGGAGCTGTTTTTT	CSVEPGSGTGELFF	.	TRBV29-1	TRBJ2-2	.
TGTGCCAGCAGCATCCGGGACATTCCCTACGAGCAGTACTTC	CASSIRDIPYEQYF	.	TRBV11-3	TRBJ2-7	.
TGTGCCAGCAGCCTTACGGCGCGGGACGCCTACGAGCAGTACTTC	CASSLTARDAYEQYF	once	TRBV7-2	TRBJ2-7	.
TGCGCCAGCAGTGAGTTACAGGGGGCGTGGGGCAATCAGCCCCAGCATTTT	CASSELQGAWGNQPQHF	.	TRBV10-2	TRBJ1-5	TRBD1
TGTGCCAGCAGTAGGGTGCCGGCAGGGGAGGGTGAGCAGTTCTTC	CASSRVPAGEGEQFF	.	TRBV2	TRBJ2-1	.
TGTGCCAGCAGAACTAGCGGGACCACCGGGGAGCTGTTTTTT	CASRTSGTTGELFF	once	TRBV11-3	TRBJ2-2	TRBD2
TGTGCCAGCCTTCGTGCAGGGGCGCGGGAGACCCAGTACTTC	CASLRAGARETQYF	.	TRBV11-2	TRBJ2-5	.
TGTGCCAGCAGTGCGGACACTGAAGCTTTCTTT	CASSADTEAFF	.	TRBV2	TRBJ1-1	.
TGTGCCAGCGGGAGGGGGGATGCTTTCTTT	CASGRGDAFF	.	TRBV6-6	TRBJ1-1	.
TGTGCCAGCAGCGAGGGACAGATAAATCAGCCCCAGCATTTT	CASSEGQINQPQHF	.	TRBV9	TRBJ1-5	TRBD1
TGTGCCAGCAGCATAGGGACAGGGTGGAACACCATATATTTT	CASSIGTGWNTIYF	once	TRBV6-5	TRBJ1-3	TRBD1
TGTGCCAGCAGCACCACCCTAGTTAATGAGCAGTTCTTC	CASSTTLVNEQFF	.	TRBV7-3	TRBJ2-1	.
TGTGCCAGCAGCACGCGACTAGTCGGTAATGAGCAGTTCTTC	CASSTRLVGNEQFF	.	TRBV13	TRBJ2-1	.
TGTGCCAGCAGCGGACTAGCGGGAGAGAGGGATACGCAGTATTTT	CASSGLAGERDTQYF	.	TRBV27	TRBJ2-3	TRBD2
TGTGCCAGTAGTATGGGAGCTGATCAGGAGGACGAGCAGTACTTC	CASSMGADQEDEQYF	.	TRBV19	TRBJ2-7	.
TGTGCCAGCAGCCCGGGGGACTCGCTGTTCTACGAGCAGTACTTC	CASSPGDSLFYEQYF	.	TRBV5-6	TRBJ2-7	.
TGTGCCAGCAGCAGTAGCGGGAGCTCCTACGAGCAGTACTTC	CASSSSGSSYEQYF	.	TRBV7-2	TRBJ2-7	TRBD2
TGTGCCAGCAGCTTAGCCCAGGGACAGGGCCCCTCGAATGAGCAGTTCTTC	CASSLAQGQGPSNEQFF	.	TRBV7-8	TRBJ2-1	TRBD1
TGTGCCAGCAGTTCAGGCCTGGGGCGGGAGGGGAAAGAGACCCAGTACTTC	CASSSGLGREGKETQYF	.	TRBV27	TRBJ2-5	TRBD2
TGCAGCGTCAACTTACCGGGAGGCTACACCTTC	CSVNLPGGYTF	.	TRBV29-1	TRBJ1-2	.
TGTGCCAGCAGCTTGGCCAGCGCGATCCAAGAGACCCAGTACTTC	CASSLASAIQETQYF	.	TRBV5-6	TRBJ2-5	.
TGTGCCAGCAGTTACCAAATGACAGGCCCATGGTACTTC	CASSYQMTGPWYF	.	TRBV6-5	TRBJ2-4	.
TGTGCCAGCAGCTGGATTGGGGGGACTAATGAAAAACTGTTTTTT	CASSWIGGTNEKLFF	.	TRBV7-2	TRBJ1-4	.
TGTGCCAGCAGTCCGGGACACTATAATGAAAAACTGTTTTTT	CASSPGHYNEKLFF	.	TRBV28	TRBJ1-4	.
TGTGCCAGCAGCCGGACAGGGATCGAGCAGTACTTC	CASSRTGIEQYF	.	TRBV28	TRBJ2-7	TRBD1
TGTGCCAGCAGCTTCGCCCGACTAGCAGCTACTAGCACAGATACGCAGTATTTT	CASSFARLAATSTDTQYF	.	TRBV7-2	TRBJ2-3	TRBD2
TGTGCCAGCAGCAATTCCCGTCGACTAGTAGGGGTGTACGAGCAGTACTTC	CASSNSRRLVGVYEQYF	.	TRBV21-1	TRBJ2-7	.
TGTGCCAGCAGTGAAGCACTGGACACCCGCAATCAGCCCCAGCATTTT	CASSEALDTRNQPQHF	.	TRBV6-1	TRBJ1-5	.
TGCGCCAGCAGCAGGAACAGGGGCGGCTACAATGAGCAGTTCTTC	CASSRNRGGYNEQFF	.	TRBV5-1	TRBJ2-1	TRBD1
TGCGCCAGCAGCCAAGAGCAGGGGGCAGAGTCTGAAGCTTTCTTT	CASSQEQGAESEAFF	.	TRBV4-3	TRBJ1-1	TRBD1
TGTGCCAGCAGTCCCCACTCCCCGGGTGAGCAGTTCTTC	CASSPHSPGEQFF	.	TRBV27	TRBJ2-1	.
TGTGCCAGCAGCGAGTTGGGACAGGCGGACACTGAAGCTTTCTTT	CASSELGQADTEAFF	.	TRBV9	TRBJ1-1	TRBD1
TGCGCCAGCAGCCCGGGACAGACCCACTACGAGCAGTACTTC	CASSPGQTHYEQYF	.	TRBV4-3	TRBJ2-7	TRBD1
TGTGCCAGCAGTACAGACAGTCCCCTCTATGGCTACACCTTC	CASSTDSPLYGYTF	.	TRBV6-5	TRBJ1-2	.
TGTGCCAGCAGGGGACACAGCGGCACTGAAGCTTTCTTT	CASRGHSGTEAFF	.	TRBV2	TRBJ1-1	.